The 30 T cell receptor beta chains presented below share a single source sample, sequenced in a study of response to subunit inactivated influenza vaccine. One entry per CDR3 protein, called by TCRdb with MiXCR from the RT-PCR reads. The table lists hundreds of thousands of distinct CDR3 sequences, under 9% of them singletons, with 10% to 15% in the top ten. The sequenced sample was PBMCs from blood, obtained around 25 months after vaccination. These receptors came from a man aged 45 to 75 who received an inactivated influenza vaccine.

CDR3 sequence reads: CASSPRQGVSGNTIYF. Written as DNA, the CDR3 is TGTGCCAGCAGCCCTAGACAGGGCGTCTCTGGAAACACCATATATTTT. The chain couples TRBV7-9 to TRBJ1-3; the match to TRBD1 covers 7 bases. V lost 5 bases to trimming and J lost 0 bases; unmatched junction nucleotides: 7. This CDR3 contains 16 residues. From germline, CDR1 is SEHNR and CDR2 FQNEAQ (reference sequence).

This rearrangement joins TRBV21-1 to TRBJ2-7; the table calls TRBD1, which could not be checked here. TRBV21-1 is given as a pseudogene. This CDR3 comprises 14 residues. CDR3 sequence: CARDRYRQDYEQYF. The CDR3 DNA follows: TGTGCCAGGGACCGATATAGACAGGATTACGAGCAGTACTTC.

The table lists this clonotype with many counts. The DNA for the CDR3 is TGTGCCAGCAGTCCTGGGACTAGCGGGGTTTCCTACGAGCAGTACTTC. It codes for CASSPGTSGVSYEQYF. This rearrangement joins TRBV6-2 or TRBV6-3 to TRBJ2-7; 13 bases line up with TRBD2. V was clipped by 5 bases and J by 1 base; unmatched bases: 5. The length of the CDR3 is 16 residues. Germline assignment: CDR1 MNHEY and CDR2 SVGEGT.

This clonotype has ten or more counts. The chain joins TRBV5-6 to TRBJ1-1, with D uncertain. V was clipped by 0 bases and J by 5 bases, with 11 bases between them. CDR1 is SGHDT and CDR2 is YYEEEE in the germline V gene. The CDR3 has 14 residues. The CDR3 sequence: CASSLVRLGTEAFF. The CDR3 DNA reads TGTGCCAGCAGCTTGGTTCGCCTGGGGACTGAAGCTTTCTTT.

This clonotype was counted only a few times. The chain is built from TRBV20-1 and TRBJ2-1, with TRBD2 matching over 12 bases. The CDR3 consists of 13 residues. CDR1 and CDR2 from the germline V gene are DFQATT and SNEGSKA (reference sequence). Trimming at V came to 6 bases and at J to 10 bases, leaving 7 bases not matched to a gene. CDR3 protein: CSAGLAGLREQFF. CDR3 DNA sequence: TGCAGTGCAGGACTAGCGGGGCTTCGAGAGCAGTTCTTC.

The chain links TRBV29-1 to TRBJ2-4; unclear D gene. Trimming took 7 bases from V and 3 from J, leaving 13 bases between them. Germline V gene data show CDR1 as SQVTM and CDR2 as ANQGSEA. The length of the CDR3 is 13 residues. The CDR3 spells CSAEPLSKNIQYF. CDR3 nucleotide sequence: TGCAGCGCAGAACCGTTAAGCAAAAACATTCAGTACTTC.

This clonotype was seen ten or more times. The chain combines TRBV6-6 with TRBJ2-7, with D possibly TRBD1 on 6 matching bases. The CDR3 consists of 13 residues. The V end was cut by 6 bases, the J end by 2 bases, with 11 bases between. Germline CDR1 is MNHNY and CDR2 is SVGAGI (reference sequence). The chain's CDR3 is CASSSDRPYEQYF. The CDR3 DNA is TGTGCCAGCAGCTCTGACAGGCCCTACGAGCAGTACTTC.

This rearrangement joins TRBV28 to TRBJ1-5, with D possibly being TRBD1 (5 bases). The CDR3 sequence is 12 residues long. Trimming removed 7 bases from V and 7 bases from J, with 11 bases in between. Germline V gene data show CDR1 as MDHEN and CDR2 as SYDVKM. CDR3 sequence reads: CASKGGDQPQHF. The CDR3 DNA sequence: TGTGCCAGCAAAGGCGGGGACCAGCCCCAGCATTTT.

This clonotype was picked up many times. This chain connects TRBV11-2 to TRBJ2-1; 7 nucleotides match TRBD2. CDR3 length equals 15 residues. CDR1 is SGHAT, CDR2 FQNNGV, per germline. J was trimmed by 5 bases and V by 0 bases; bases with no gene match: 4. The DNA of the CDR3 is TGTGCCAGCAGCTTAGACCGGGGGGTGCACAATGAGCAGTTCTTC. It yields the protein CASSLDRGVHNEQFF.

The sample holds many counts of this clonotype. The chain uses TRBV12-3 or TRBV12-4 and TRBJ2-1; TRBD1 might be the D (5 bases). The CDR3 consists of 13 residues. The ends were cut back, 7 bases at V and 6 bases at J, with 13 bases in the middle. Here the CDR3 DNA reads TGTGCCAGCACCCACGACAGATTCAATGAGCAGTTCTTC. Translating it yields CASTHDRFNEQFF.

The chain has TRBV7-8 and TRBJ2-3; TRBD1 matches 8 bases. With V trimmed by 3 bases and J by 6 bases, 5 bases remained unmatched. This CDR3 is built from 14 residues. The germline V gene has CDR1 SGHVS and CDR2 FQNEAQ. The CDR3 region is CASSLSRQGDTQYF. CDR3 sequence (DNA): TGTGCCAGCAGCTTGTCCCGACAGGGGGATACGCAGTATTTT.

The V gene is TRBV15, the J gene TRBJ1-3, with D unclear. Per the germline V gene, CDR1 is LNHNV and CDR2 is YYDKDF (reference sequence). The CDR3 runs to 14 residues. The germline V and J ends were trimmed by 1 base and 0 bases, with 4 bases remaining between them. In nucleotides, the CDR3 is TGTGCCACCAGCAGAGGCCCCTCTGGAAACACCATATATTTT. Its protein product is CATSRGPSGNTIYF.

This clonotype was found a few times. The CDR3 nucleotides read TGTGCCAGCAGTGAGTTTGCAGGGTGGAGGGTCAATGAGCAGTTCTTC. Translated, it gives CASSEFAGWRVNEQFF. The V gene is TRBV6-1, the J gene TRBJ2-1, with D tentatively TRBD2 (6 bases). This CDR3 comprises 16 residues. The V gene lost 3 bases and the J gene lost 6 bases, with 18 bases spanning the gap. The V gene's germline CDR1 is MNHNS and CDR2 SASEGT.

CDR3 residues: CSAIPDRGGNQPQHF. CDR3 bases: TGCAGTGCTATCCCCGACAGGGGCGGCAATCAGCCCCAGCATTTT. This chain connects TRBV20-1 to TRBJ1-5; TRBD1 aligns across 8 bases. The CDR3 loop spans 15 amino acids. Germline CDR1 reads DFQATT; CDR2 reads SNEGSKA (reference sequence). V lost 4 bases to trimming and J lost 2 bases; unmatched junction nucleotides: 7.

This clonotype has at least ten counts. This chain connects TRBV6-1 to TRBJ2-7, with D possibly TRBD2 on 5 matching bases. Germline lookup yields CDR1 MNHNS and CDR2 SASEGT. The length of the CDR3 is 14 residues. V lost 8 bases and J lost 3, with 17 bases in between. The CDR3 DNA is TGTGCCAGCTGCCTAGATTCGGGGTGCTACGAGCAGTACTTC. Translated, it gives CASCLDSGCYEQYF.

Concerning this clonotype itself: One junction end does not reproduce the germline sequence, and a read error may be involved. The gene calls are TRBV29-1 and TRBJ2-3; D is ambiguous. This CDR3 has 13 amino acids. CDR1 and CDR2 from the germline V gene are SQVTM and ANQGSEA. Here the CDR3 reads CSAQGATKDPQYF. CDR3 nucleotide sequence: TGCAGCGCCCAAGGAGCCACCAAAGATCCGCAGTATTTT.

This chain links TRBV7-2 with TRBJ1-3; D unresolved. V lost 5 bases and J 10 bases, leaving 15 bases between the germline ends. CDR3 length: 13 amino acids. The V gene's germline CDR1 is SGHTA and CDR2 FQGNSA. The CDR3 coding sequence is TGTGCCAGCAGCCCACCGGCGGGGAGGACCATATATTTT. Translating gives CASSPPAGRTIYF.

This clonotype has at least ten counts. This chain links TRBV6-1 with TRBJ2-3; TRBD1 matches at 9 bases. The ends lost 6 bases at V and 2 bases at J; junction bases unmatched: 12. Germline CDR1 reads MNHNS; CDR2 reads SASEGT. The CDR3 runs to 17 residues. CDR3 nucleotides: TGTGCCAGCAGGACGGGGTACGGGACAGGGTACACAGATACGCAGTATTTT. This gives the protein CASRTGYGTGYTDTQYF.

This clonotype came up many times. J is TRBJ2-7 and V is TRBV20-1; 8 nucleotides align to TRBD2. Germline V gene data show CDR1 as DFQATT and CDR2 as SNEGSKA (reference sequence). J was trimmed by 6 bases and V by 5 bases; bases with no gene match: 9. This CDR3 comprises 13 residues. CDR3 residues: CSAYTGGPSEQYF. For the CDR3, the DNA is TGCAGTGCTTATACGGGAGGGCCTTCCGAGCAGTACTTC.

This chain joins TRBV6-2 or TRBV6-3 and TRBJ2-5; TRBD2 aligns across 11 bases. V dropped 5 bases and J dropped 2; count of bases not matched to a gene: 4. CDR3 length equals 15 residues. Germline V gives CDR1 MNHEY, CDR2 SVGEGT. DNA of the CDR3: TGTGCCAGCAGTCGACTAGCGGGATTTCAAGAGACCCAGTACTTC. Translation gives CASSRLAGFQETQYF.

This clonotype was recorded a few times. This chain connects TRBV4-2 to TRBJ2-1; no clear D gene. The CDR3 sequence is 14 residues long. Trimming stripped 0 bases from V and 6 bases from J, with 9 bases between. Germline CDR1 and CDR2: LGHNA and YNFKEQ. The CDR3 spells CASSQDRWINEQFF. In nucleotides, the CDR3 is TGTGCCAGCAGCCAAGATCGTTGGATCAATGAGCAGTTCTTC.

This clonotype was counted only a few times. The V call is TRBV30, the J call TRBJ2-7; 11 bases are shared with TRBD2. Germline-derived CDR1 and CDR2 are GTSNPN and SVGIG (reference sequence). V shed 7 bases, J shed 2 bases, and the junction held 1 base outside the gene matches. The CDR3 totals 12 residues. The CDR3 DNA sequence: TGTGCCTTAGCGGGAGGGCCCTACGAGCAGTACTTC. Its translation: CALAGGPYEQYF.

This clonotype was seen just once. The chain links TRBV23-1 to TRBJ2-7, with a possible D match to TRBD2 (5 bases). TRBV23-1 qualifies as an ORF whose function is uncertain. The V and J ends lost 7 bases and 3 bases respectively, with 10 bases between them. CDR3 length: 12 residues. The CDR3 region is CASTYRDYEQYF. The CDR3 bases are TGCGCCAGCACCTACCGGGACTACGAGCAGTACTTC.

This clonotype has just a few counts. This chain links TRBV7-2 with TRBJ2-3; no clear D gene. The germline V and J ends were trimmed by 5 bases and 1 base, with 13 bases remaining between them. Germline V gene lookup returns CDR1 SGHTA and CDR2 FQGNSA. The CDR3 covers 15 residues. The CDR3: CASSPWTSRTDTQYF. In DNA, the CDR3 is TGTGCCAGCAGCCCCTGGACCTCTCGCACAGATACGCAGTATTTT.

The chain combines TRBV20-1 with TRBJ1-5; TRBD1 aligns across 7 bases. This CDR3 contains 16 residues. Trimming at V came to 2 bases and at J to 6 bases, leaving 13 bases not matched to a gene. Germline V gives CDR1 DFQATT, CDR2 SNEGSKA (reference sequence). The CDR3 DNA reads TGCAGTGCTAGACCGACCGGGACAGTGGCGGGTCAGCCCCAGCATTTT. It specifies CSARPTGTVAGQPQHF.

This clonotype has a handful of counts. V and J are TRBV6-1 and TRBJ2-5, with 9 positions matching TRBD2. Trimming cost V 7 bases and J 5 bases; bases outside gene matches: 8. The germline V gene encodes CDR1 MNHNS and CDR2 SASEGT. The CDR3 has 14 residues. CDR3 amino acids: CASNLAGRKETQYF. For the CDR3, the DNA is TGTGCCAGCAACCTAGCGGGGCGCAAGGAGACCCAGTACTTC.

This clonotype was seen a handful of times. The chain combines TRBV4-1 with TRBJ2-5; 9 bases agree with TRBD2. Losses at the gene ends were 3 bases for V and 5 bases for J; bases not matched to a gene: 7. The CDR3 consists of 15 residues. Germline V gene lookup returns CDR1 MGHRA and CDR2 YSYEKL. CDR3 DNA sequence: TGCGCCAGCAGCCAGCGCGGACTAGCGTGGGAGACCCAGTACTTC. Its protein is CASSQRGLAWETQYF.

The gene calls are TRBV27 and TRBJ2-5; TRBD1 matches 11 bases. Germline loops: CDR1 MNHEY, CDR2 SMNVEV (reference sequence). J gave up 5 bases and V 5 bases, and 7 bases lay outside the gene matches. The CDR3 is made up of 15 amino acids. The CDR3 sequence is CASSLWTGGRETQYF. The CDR3 DNA sequence: TGTGCCAGCAGTCTCTGGACAGGGGGCAGGGAGACCCAGTACTTC.

The chain links TRBV3-1 to TRBJ2-3; a possible D gene is TRBD1 (6 bases). The V end lost 8 bases, the J end lost 3 bases, and 18 bases lay between the germline ends. Germline values: CDR1 LGHDT, CDR2 YNNKEL (reference sequence). CDR3 length: 15 amino acids. The CDR3: CASRTGPIRTDTQYF. In nucleotides, the CDR3 is TGTGCCAGCCGAACAGGGCCGATCCGGACAGATACGCAGTATTTT.

The rearrangement links TRBV3-1 to TRBJ2-2; D is possibly TRBD1 or TRBD2 (6 bases each). The V gene's germline CDR1 is LGHDT and CDR2 YNNKEL (reference sequence). The length of the CDR3 is 15 residues. The germline V and J ends were trimmed by 4 bases and 3 bases, with 12 bases remaining between them. The chain's CDR3 is CASSPGGIDTGELFF. The CDR3 DNA sequence: TGTGCCAGCAGCCCCGGGGGCATAGACACCGGGGAGCTGTTTTTT. Complete variable domain (other parts from reference TRBV3-1 and TRBJ2-2): DTAVSQTPKYLVTQMGNDKSIKCEQNLGHDTMYWYKQDSKKFLKIMFSYNNKELIINETVPNRFSPKSPDKAHLNLHINSLELGDSAVYFCASSPGGIDTGELFFGEGSRLTVL.